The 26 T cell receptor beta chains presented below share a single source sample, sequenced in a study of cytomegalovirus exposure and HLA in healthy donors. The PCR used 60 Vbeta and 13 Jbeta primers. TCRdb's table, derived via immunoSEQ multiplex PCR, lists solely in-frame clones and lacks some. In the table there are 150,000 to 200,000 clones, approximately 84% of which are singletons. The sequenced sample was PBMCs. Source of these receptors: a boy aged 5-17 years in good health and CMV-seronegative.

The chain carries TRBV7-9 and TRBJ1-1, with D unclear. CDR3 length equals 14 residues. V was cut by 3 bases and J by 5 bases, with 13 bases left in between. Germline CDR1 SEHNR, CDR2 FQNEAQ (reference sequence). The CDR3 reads CASSLGQVRTEAFF. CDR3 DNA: TGTGCCAGCAGCTTGGGTCAGGTACGGACTGAAGCTTTCTTT.

CDR3 sequence reads: CASSLGVAREQYF. For the CDR3, the DNA is TGTGCCAGCAGCTTGGGGGTAGCCCGCGAGCAGTACTTC. The chain has TRBV5-6 and TRBJ2-7; D uncertain. CDR1 SGHDT and CDR2 YYEEEE come from the germline V gene. The V gene lost 0 bases and the J gene lost 6 bases, with 10 bases spanning the gap. The CDR3 loop spans 13 amino acids.

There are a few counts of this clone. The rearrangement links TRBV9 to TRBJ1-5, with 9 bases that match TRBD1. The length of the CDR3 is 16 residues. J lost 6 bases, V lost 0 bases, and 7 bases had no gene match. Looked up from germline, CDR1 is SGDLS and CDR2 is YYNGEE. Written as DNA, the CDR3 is TGTGCCAGCAGCGTAGACGCTGGGACAGGGCTTCAGCCCCAGCATTTT. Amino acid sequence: CASSVDAGTGLQPQHF.

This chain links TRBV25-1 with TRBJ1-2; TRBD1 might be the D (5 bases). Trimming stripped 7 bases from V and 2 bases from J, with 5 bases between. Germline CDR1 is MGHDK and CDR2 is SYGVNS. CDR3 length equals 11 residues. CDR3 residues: CASKGNYGYTF. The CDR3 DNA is TGTGCCAGCAAGGGGAACTATGGCTACACCTTC.

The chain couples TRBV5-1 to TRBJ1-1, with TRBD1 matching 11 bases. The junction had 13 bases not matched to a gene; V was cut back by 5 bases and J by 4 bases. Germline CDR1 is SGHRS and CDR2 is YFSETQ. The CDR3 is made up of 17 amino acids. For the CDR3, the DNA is TGCGCCAGCAGGGCTAACCGGGACAGGGGGTCTGGCACTGAAGCTTTCTTT. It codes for CASRANRDRGSGTEAFF.

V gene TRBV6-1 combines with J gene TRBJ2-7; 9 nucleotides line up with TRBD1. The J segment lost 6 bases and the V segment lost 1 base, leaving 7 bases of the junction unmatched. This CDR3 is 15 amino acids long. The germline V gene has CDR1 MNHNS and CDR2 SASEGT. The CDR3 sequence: CASSEGNRGRGEQYF. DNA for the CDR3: TGTGCCAGCAGTGAAGGGAACAGGGGGCGAGGCGAGCAGTACTTC.

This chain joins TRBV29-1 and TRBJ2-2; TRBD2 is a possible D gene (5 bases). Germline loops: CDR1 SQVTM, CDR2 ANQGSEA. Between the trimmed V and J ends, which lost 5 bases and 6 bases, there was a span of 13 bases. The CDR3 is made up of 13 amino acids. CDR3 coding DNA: TGCAGCGTTCTTCGGGATATTGCCGGGGAGCTGTTTTTT. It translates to CSVLRDIAGELFF.

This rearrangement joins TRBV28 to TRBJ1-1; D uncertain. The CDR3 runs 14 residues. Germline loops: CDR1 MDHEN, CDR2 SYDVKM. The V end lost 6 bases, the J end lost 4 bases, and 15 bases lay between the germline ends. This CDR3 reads CASSLRSEGTEAFF. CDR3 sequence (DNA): TGTGCCAGCAGCCTCAGGTCCGAGGGCACTGAAGCTTTCTTT.

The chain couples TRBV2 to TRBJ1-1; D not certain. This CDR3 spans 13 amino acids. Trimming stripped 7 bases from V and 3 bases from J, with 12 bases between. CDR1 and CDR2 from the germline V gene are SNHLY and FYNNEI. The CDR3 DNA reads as TGTGCCAGCACTACTGAGGTGTACACTGAAGCTTTCTTT. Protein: CASTTEVYTEAFF.

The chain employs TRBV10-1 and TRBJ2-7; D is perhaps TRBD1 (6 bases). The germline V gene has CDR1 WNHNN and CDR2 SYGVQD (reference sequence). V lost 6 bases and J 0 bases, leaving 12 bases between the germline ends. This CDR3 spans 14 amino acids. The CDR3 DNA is TGCGCCAGCAGACCCGACAGGAGCTCCTACGAGCAGTACTTC. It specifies CASRPDRSSYEQYF.

CDR3 sequence (DNA): TGCAGCGGGAGGGGCCGTGGAAACACCATATATTTT. Residues: CSGRGRGNTIYF. The chain carries TRBV29-1 and TRBJ1-3, with D maybe TRBD1 (5 bases). This CDR3 comprises 12 residues. The V and J ends lost 7 bases and 3 bases respectively, with 10 bases between them. Germline V gene lookup returns CDR1 SQVTM and CDR2 ANQGSEA.

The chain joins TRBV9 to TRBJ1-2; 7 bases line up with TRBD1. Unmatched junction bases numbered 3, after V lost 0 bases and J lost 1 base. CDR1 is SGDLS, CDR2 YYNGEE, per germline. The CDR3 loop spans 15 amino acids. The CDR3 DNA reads TGTGCCAGCAGCGTAGGGGGACAGTTTAACTATGGCTACACCTTC. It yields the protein CASSVGGQFNYGYTF.

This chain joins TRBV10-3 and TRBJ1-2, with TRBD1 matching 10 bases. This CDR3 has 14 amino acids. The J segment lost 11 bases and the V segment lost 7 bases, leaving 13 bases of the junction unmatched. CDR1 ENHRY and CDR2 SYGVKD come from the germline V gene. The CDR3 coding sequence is TGTGCCATCACCAAGGGCGGGACAGGGGTTTTTTACACCTTC. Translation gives CAITKGGTGVFYTF.

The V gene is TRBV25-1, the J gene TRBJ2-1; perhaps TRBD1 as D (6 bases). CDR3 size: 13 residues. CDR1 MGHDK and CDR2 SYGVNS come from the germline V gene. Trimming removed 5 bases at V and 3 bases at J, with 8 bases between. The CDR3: CASSSGVYNEQFF. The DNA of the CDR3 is TGTGCCAGCAGTTCAGGGGTCTACAATGAGCAGTTCTTC.

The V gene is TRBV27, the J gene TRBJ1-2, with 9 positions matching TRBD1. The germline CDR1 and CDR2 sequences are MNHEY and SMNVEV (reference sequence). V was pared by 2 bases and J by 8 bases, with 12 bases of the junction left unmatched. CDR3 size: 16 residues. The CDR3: CASSLTTGGSGGGYTF. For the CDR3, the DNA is TGTGCCAGCAGTTTAACGACAGGGGGAAGTGGAGGAGGCTACACCTTC.

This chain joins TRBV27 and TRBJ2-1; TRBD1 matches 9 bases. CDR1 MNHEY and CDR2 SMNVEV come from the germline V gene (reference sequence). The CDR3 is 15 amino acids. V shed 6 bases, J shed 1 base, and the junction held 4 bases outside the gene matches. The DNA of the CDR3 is TGTGCCAGCAGGCCGGGACAGGGATCCTACAATGAGCAGTTCTTC. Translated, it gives CASRPGQGSYNEQFF.

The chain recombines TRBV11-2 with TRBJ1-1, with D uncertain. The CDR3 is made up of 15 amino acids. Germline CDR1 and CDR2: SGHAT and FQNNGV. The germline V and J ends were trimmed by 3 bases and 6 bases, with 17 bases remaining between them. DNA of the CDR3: TGTGCCAGCAGCTTGGTGGCTACCTTGGGCGCTGAAGCTTTCTTT. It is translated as CASSLVATLGAEAFF.

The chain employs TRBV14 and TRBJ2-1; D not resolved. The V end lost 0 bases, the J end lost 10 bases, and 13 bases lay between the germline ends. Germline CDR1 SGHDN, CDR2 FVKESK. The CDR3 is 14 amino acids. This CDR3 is CASSQDLAQAEQFF. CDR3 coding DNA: TGTGCCAGCAGCCAAGATTTGGCCCAAGCGGAGCAGTTCTTC.

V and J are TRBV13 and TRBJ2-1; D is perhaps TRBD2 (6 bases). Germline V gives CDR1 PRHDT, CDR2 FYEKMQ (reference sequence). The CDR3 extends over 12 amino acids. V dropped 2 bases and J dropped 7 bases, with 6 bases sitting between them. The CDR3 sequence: CASSLRGNEQFF. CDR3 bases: TGTGCCAGCAGCTTACGGGGGAATGAGCAGTTCTTC.

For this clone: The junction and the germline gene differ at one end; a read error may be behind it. The CDR3 DNA is TGCGCCAGCAGCTGGACTGGGAACTATGGCCACACCTTC. It yields the protein CASSWTGNYGHTF. This rearrangement joins TRBV5-1 to TRBJ1-2; the D is unclear. The germline V gene encodes CDR1 SGHRS and CDR2 YFSETQ. The CDR3 is 13 amino acids.

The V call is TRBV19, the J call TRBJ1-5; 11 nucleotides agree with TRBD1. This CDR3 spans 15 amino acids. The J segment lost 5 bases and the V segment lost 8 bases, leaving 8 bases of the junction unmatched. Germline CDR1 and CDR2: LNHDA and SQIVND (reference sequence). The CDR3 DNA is TGTGCCAGTCAGGAGGACAGGGGGCGAGATCAGCCCCAGCATTTT. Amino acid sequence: CASQEDRGRDQPQHF.

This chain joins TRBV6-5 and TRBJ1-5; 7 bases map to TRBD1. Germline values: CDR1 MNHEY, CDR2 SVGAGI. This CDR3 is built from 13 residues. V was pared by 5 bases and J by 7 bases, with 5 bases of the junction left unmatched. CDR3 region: CASSPGGRQPQHF. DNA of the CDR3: TGTGCCAGCAGTCCAGGGGGTCGGCAGCCCCAGCATTTT.

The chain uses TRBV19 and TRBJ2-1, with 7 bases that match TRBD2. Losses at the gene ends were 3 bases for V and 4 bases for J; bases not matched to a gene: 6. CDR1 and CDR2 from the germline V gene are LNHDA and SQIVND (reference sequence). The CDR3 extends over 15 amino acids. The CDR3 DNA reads TGTGCCAGTAGTATTGGTGGGGGGGAATACAATGAGCAGTTCTTC. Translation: CASSIGGGEYNEQFF.

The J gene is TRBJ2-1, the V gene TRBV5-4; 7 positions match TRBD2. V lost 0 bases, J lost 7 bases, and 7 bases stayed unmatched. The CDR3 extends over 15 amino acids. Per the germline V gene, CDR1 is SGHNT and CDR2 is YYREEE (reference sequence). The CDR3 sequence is CASSLAGRGGNEQFF. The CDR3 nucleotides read TGTGCCAGCAGCTTGGCAGGAAGGGGAGGGAATGAGCAGTTCTTC.

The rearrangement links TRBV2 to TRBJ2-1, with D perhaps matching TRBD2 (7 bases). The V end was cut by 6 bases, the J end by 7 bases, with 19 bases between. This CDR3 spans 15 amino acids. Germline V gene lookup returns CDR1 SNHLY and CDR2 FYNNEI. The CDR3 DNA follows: TGTGCCAGCAGGGCTGGTCGGGGGGCTGGGAATGAGCAGTTCTTC. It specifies CASRAGRGAGNEQFF.

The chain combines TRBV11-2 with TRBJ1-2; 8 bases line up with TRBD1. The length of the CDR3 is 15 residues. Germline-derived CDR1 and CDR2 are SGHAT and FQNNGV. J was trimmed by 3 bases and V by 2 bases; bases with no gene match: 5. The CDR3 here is CASSLIRTGYYGYTF. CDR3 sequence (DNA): TGTGCCAGCAGCTTAATTAGGACAGGGTACTATGGCTACACCTTC.